Below, 22 T cell receptor beta chains from the same sample are listed, as sequenced in a study of response to subunit inactivated influenza vaccine. TCRdb independently ran MiXCR on the RT-PCR reads; one entry per CDR3 protein. The sample carries over 650,000 distinct CDR3 sequences, approximately 17% recorded once. The sample in question was PBMCs from blood, obtained 4 to 6 days after vaccination. Every receptor here comes from a man aged 45-60 years who received an inactivated influenza vaccine.

This clonotype came up a few times. V and J are TRBV5-1 and TRBJ2-7; D might be TRBD2 (5 bases). Germline CDR1 and CDR2: SGHRS and YFSETQ. Trimming removed 0 bases from V and 5 bases from J, with 12 bases in between. The CDR3 is made up of 14 amino acids. The DNA of the CDR3 is TGCGCCAGCAGCTTGGTGGGAGAACCGGACGAGCAGTACTTC. Translating it yields CASSLVGEPDEQYF.

This clonotype came up a few times. The rearrangement links TRBV7-2 to TRBJ2-5; TRBD1 matches 7 bases. This CDR3 is 13 amino acids long. CDR1 SGHTA and CDR2 FQGNSA come from the germline V gene. V lost 5 bases to trimming and J lost 4 bases; unmatched junction nucleotides: 4. The CDR3 loop is CASSIDRAETQYF. For the CDR3, the DNA is TGTGCCAGCAGCATAGACAGGGCAGAGACCCAGTACTTC.

This clonotype was found a few times. The chain combines TRBV5-1 with TRBJ2-2; D unclear. There are 16 residues in the CDR3. The V gene's germline CDR1 is SGHRS and CDR2 YFSETQ. The V end lost 0 bases, the J end lost 3 bases, and 12 bases lay between the germline ends. This chain's CDR3 is CASSLGVPTYTGELFF. The CDR3, as DNA: TGCGCCAGCAGCTTGGGGGTTCCGACCTACACCGGGGAGCTGTTTTTT. The complete variable domain, with remaining parts taken from reference TRBV5-1 and TRBJ2-2, reads KAGVTQTPRYLIKTRGQQVTLSCSPISGHRSVSWYQQTPGQGLQFLFEYFSETQRNKGNFPGRFSGRQFSNSRSEMNVSTLELGDSALYLCASSLGVPTYTGELFFGEGSRLTVL.

DNA of the CDR3: TGTGCCAGCAGCCCCCTTTGGGCTAGCGGGGGCCGAAGCACAGATACGCAGTATTTT. Amino acids: CASSPLWASGGRSTDTQYF. The V call is TRBV11-2, the J call TRBJ2-3, with 10 bases that match TRBD2. The ends lost 5 bases at V and 0 bases at J; junction bases unmatched: 14. The CDR3 runs 19 residues. CDR1 is SGHAT and CDR2 is FQNNGV in the germline V gene.

V is TRBV6-5 and J is TRBJ1-2, with 12 bases that match TRBD1. The germline V gene encodes CDR1 MNHEY and CDR2 SVGAGI. There are 15 residues in the CDR3. V was pared by 5 bases and J by 9 bases, with 10 bases of the junction left unmatched. The CDR3 region is CASSNTGTGGVSYTF. CDR3 coding DNA: TGTGCCAGCAGTAACACCGGGACAGGGGGCGTGAGCTACACCTTC.

This clonotype was counted many times. J is TRBJ2-3 and V is TRBV29-1, with 10 bases lining up with TRBD2. J gave up 2 bases and V 4 bases, and 3 bases lay outside the gene matches. CDR3 length: 14 residues. Per germline, CDR1 SQVTM and CDR2 ANQGSEA. The CDR3 protein is CSVGTSGYTDTQYF. CDR3 nucleotide sequence: TGCAGCGTTGGGACTAGCGGATACACAGATACGCAGTATTTT.

This chain connects TRBV5-5 to TRBJ1-2; D is uncertain. Trimming left V 0 bases short and J 4 bases short, with 10 bases between. From germline, CDR1 is SGHKS and CDR2 YYEKEE (reference sequence). The CDR3 totals 14 residues. The CDR3 region is CASSLVALSYGYTF. The DNA of the CDR3 is TGTGCCAGCAGCTTGGTCGCACTGTCCTATGGCTACACCTTC.

J is TRBJ1-1 and V is TRBV5-8, with D tentatively TRBD1 (5 bases). Looked up from germline, CDR1 is SGHTS and CDR2 is YDEGEE. The CDR3 consists of 12 residues. The V and J ends lost 7 bases and 6 bases respectively, with 13 bases between them. The CDR3 bases are TGTGCCAGCCGTTACATCAGGGCTGAAGCTTTCTTT. This encodes CASRYIRAEAFF.

This clonotype came up many times. The chain carries TRBV5-1 and TRBJ2-7, with 7 bases aligning to TRBD2. The V segment lost 5 bases and the J segment 7 bases; nucleotides outside the gene matches: 3. This CDR3 spans 11 amino acids. Germline V gene sequence: CDR1 SGHRS, CDR2 YFSETQ. CDR3 sequence: CASREAGEQYF. DNA of the CDR3: TGCGCCAGCAGGGAAGCGGGGGAGCAGTACTTC.

The CDR3 sequence is CASSLMGAGEPQHF. The CDR3 DNA reads TGTGCCAGCAGCCTCATGGGGGCGGGGGAGCCCCAGCATTTT. This rearrangement joins TRBV7-9 to TRBJ1-5, with D possibly TRBD1 on 6 matching bases. This CDR3 has 14 amino acids. CDR1 and CDR2 from the germline V gene are SEHNR and FQNEAQ (reference sequence). V shed 5 bases and J shed 8 bases, with 16 bases lying between them.

V is TRBV7-8 and J is TRBJ1-1, with D possibly TRBD1 on 5 matching bases. The CDR3 runs to 15 residues. Deletions cut 2 bases from V and 0 bases from J, with 10 bases between. Germline values: CDR1 SGHVS, CDR2 FQNEAQ. CDR3 sequence (DNA): TGTGCCAGCAGCTTAAGCAGGGCGGTGAACACTGAAGCTTTCTTT. Its translation: CASSLSRAVNTEAFF.

This clonotype was counted at least ten times. The CDR3 sequence is CASSLTLAEQYF. CDR3 bases: TGTGCCAGCAGTTTGACGTTAGCCGAGCAGTACTTC. The chain uses TRBV6-6 and TRBJ2-7; D gene unclear. This CDR3 region has 12 residues. The germline gives CDR1 MNHNY, CDR2 SVGAGI (reference sequence). Trimming took off 4 bases at V and 6 bases at J, with 10 bases between the two ends.

The CDR3 loop is CASSQKGAYNEQFF. CDR3 sequence (DNA): TGTGCCAGCAGCCAAAAGGGGGCATACAATGAGCAGTTCTTC. The J gene is TRBJ2-1, the V gene TRBV3-1; 7 bases are shared with TRBD1. J gave up 4 bases and V 2 bases, and 2 bases lay outside the gene matches. The CDR3 consists of 14 residues. Germline V lookup: CDR1 LGHDT, CDR2 YNNKEL (reference sequence).

The V and J genes are TRBV5-4 and TRBJ2-3, with 9 bases matching TRBD2. V lost 4 bases, J lost 2 bases, and 5 bases stayed unmatched. This CDR3 spans 15 amino acids. Germline V gene data show CDR1 as SGHNT and CDR2 as YYREEE (reference sequence). As DNA, the CDR3 is TGTGCCAGCAGCGCGGGAGGGTACCCCACAGATACGCAGTATTTT. The encoded protein is CASSAGGYPTDTQYF.

This clonotype was seen a few times. The V gene is TRBV6-2 or TRBV6-3, the J gene TRBJ2-1; 11 bases are shared with TRBD2. The germline V gene encodes CDR1 MNHEY and CDR2 SVGEGT. Unmatched junction bases numbered 6, after V lost 4 bases and J lost 4 bases. This CDR3 is 16 amino acids long. The CDR3 region is CASSSTSGGVYNEQFF. In nucleotides, the CDR3 is TGTGCCAGCAGTTCCACTAGCGGGGGAGTTTACAATGAGCAGTTCTTC.

This clonotype turned up a few times. V is TRBV28 and J is TRBJ1-4; tentatively, D is TRBD1 (5 bases). V lost 5 bases and J lost 5, with 15 bases in between. CDR1 is MDHEN, CDR2 SYDVKM, per germline. CDR3 size: 15 residues. CDR3 sequence: CASSPWGRRNEKLFF. The CDR3 nucleotides are TGTGCCAGCAGTCCTTGGGGCAGACGAAATGAAAAACTGTTTTTT.

As DNA, the CDR3 is TGTGCCAGCAGCCAAGTTTCTCAGGAGCAGTTCTTC. Translated: CASSQVSQEQFF. The chain employs TRBV14 and TRBJ2-1; no reliable D call. Germline loops: CDR1 SGHDN, CDR2 FVKESK. The CDR3 consists of 12 residues. V lost 1 base and J 10 bases, leaving 8 bases between the germline ends.

The rearrangement uses TRBV18 and TRBJ2-7; D unclear. In germline, CDR1 is KGHSH, CDR2 LQKENI. This CDR3 contains 11 residues. Trimming stripped 8 bases from V and 6 bases from J, with 11 bases between. The CDR3 sequence: CASPPGGEQYF. As DNA, the CDR3 is TGTGCCAGCCCCCCGGGTGGCGAGCAGTACTTC.

The table lists this clonotype with a few counts. The genes are TRBV15 and TRBJ2-1, with TRBD1 matching 7 bases. The germline CDR1 and CDR2 sequences are LNHNV and YYDKDF (reference sequence). V gave up 2 bases and J gave up 9 bases; unmatched junction bases: 10. The CDR3 contains 15 residues. The CDR3 reads CATSRPGGRTGEQFF. CDR3 DNA: TGTGCCACCAGCAGACCAGGGGGAAGAACAGGTGAGCAGTTCTTC.

This clonotype has more than one count but fewer than ten. The CDR3 reads CSVDYFAGSRTDTQYF. The CDR3 DNA reads as TGCAGCGTTGATTATTTTGCAGGGAGTCGCACAGATACGCAGTATTTT. The V and J genes are TRBV29-1 and TRBJ2-3; D is perhaps TRBD1 or TRBD2 (5 bases each). Germline-derived CDR1 and CDR2 are SQVTM and ANQGSEA. The CDR3 runs to 16 residues. With 3 bases removed from V and 1 base from J, the gap between germline ends came to 17 bases.

This clonotype showed up just once. The chain joins TRBV28 to TRBJ2-1, with 11 nucleotides matching TRBD2. The V and J ends lost 4 bases and 11 bases, in that order; junction bases with no gene match: 7. This CDR3 has 14 amino acids. Germline V gene sequence: CDR1 MDHEN, CDR2 SYDVKM. The CDR3 loop is CASSSALAGGQQFF. CDR3 sequence (DNA): TGTGCCAGCAGTTCGGCTCTAGCGGGAGGTCAGCAGTTCTTC.

This clonotype was found many times. V gene TRBV4-3 combines with J gene TRBJ2-7; 7 nucleotides agree with TRBD2. CDR3 length equals 15 residues. The V segment lost 3 bases and the J segment 4 bases; nucleotides outside the gene matches: 9. Per germline, CDR1 LGHNA and CDR2 YSLEER. The chain's CDR3 is CASSHLAASAYEQYF. CDR3 nucleotide sequence: TGCGCCAGCAGCCACCTAGCGGCTTCAGCGTACGAGCAGTACTTC.